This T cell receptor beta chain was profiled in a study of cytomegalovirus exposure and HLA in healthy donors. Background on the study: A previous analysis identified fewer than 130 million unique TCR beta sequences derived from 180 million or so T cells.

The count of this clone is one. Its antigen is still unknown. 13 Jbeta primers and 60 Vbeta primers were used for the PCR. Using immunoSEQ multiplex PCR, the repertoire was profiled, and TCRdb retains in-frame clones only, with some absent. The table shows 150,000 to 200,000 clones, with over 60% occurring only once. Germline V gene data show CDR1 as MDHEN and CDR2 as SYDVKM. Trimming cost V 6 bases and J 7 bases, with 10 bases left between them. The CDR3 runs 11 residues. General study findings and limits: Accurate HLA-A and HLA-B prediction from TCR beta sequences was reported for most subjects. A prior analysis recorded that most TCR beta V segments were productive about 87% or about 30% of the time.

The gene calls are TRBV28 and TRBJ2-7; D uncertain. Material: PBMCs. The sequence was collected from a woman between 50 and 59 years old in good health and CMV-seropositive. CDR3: CASRFGWEQYF. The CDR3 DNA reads TGTGCCAGCAGGTTCGGGTGGGAGCAGTACTTC.